These T cell receptor beta chains were read from a single sample in a study of blood T cells in healthy people across ages. From the 5' RACE reads, TCRdb called clonotypes with MiXCR, one entry per CDR3 protein. The repertoire holds about 1.8 million distinct CDR3 sequences, with about 50% as singletons. The sequencing sample was made of blood. The source of these receptors is a woman aged 40 to 50 in good health. CDR3s include the opening cysteine and the closing phenylalanine or tryptophan. D genes are given only for firm matches. The listing skips clone size in some rows; elsewhere it reads once, few, many or a size class.

clone_size	d_call	v_call	cdr3_length	j_call	cdr3_aa	cdr3_nt
NA	NA	TRBV18	17	TRBJ2-7	CASSPRMGRGSNYEQYF	TGTGCCAGCTCACCACGGATGGGTCGGGGATCTAACTACGAGCAGTACTTC
NA	TRBD1	TRBV15	16	TRBJ2-1	CATSRVRTGSLNEQFF	TGTGCCACCAGCAGAGTTAGGACAGGGAGCCTCAATGAGCAGTTCTTC
NA	NA	TRBV14	15	TRBJ2-7	CASSLDGQGTGEQYF	TGTGCCAGCAGCCTTGATGGACAAGGGACGGGGGAGCAGTACTTC
few	TRBD1	TRBV6-5	14	TRBJ2-7	CASSYRDRGYEQYF	TGTGCCAGCAGTTACCGGGACAGGGGGTACGAGCAGTACTTC
few	TRBD2	TRBV20-1	15	TRBJ2-5	CSARFTSGARETQYF	TGCAGTGCTAGGTTTACTAGCGGGGCTCGAGAGACCCAGTACTTC
NA	NA	TRBV20-1	15	TRBJ2-5	CSARDFAGREETQYF	TGCAGTGCTAGAGATTTTGCGGGGAGAGAAGAGACCCAGTACTTC
NA	TRBD2	TRBV27	20	TRBJ2-1	CASSPFRERGGRFNRDEQFF	TGTGCCAGCAGCCCCTTTAGGGAGCGGGGGGGCCGTTTTAATAGGGATGAGCAGTTCTTC
NA	TRBD1	TRBV7-8	16	TRBJ1-2	CASSLDPPRQGYGYTF	TGTGCCAGCAGCTTAGACCCACCAAGACAGGGCTATGGCTACACCTTC
NA	NA	TRBV4-2	13	TRBJ2-7	CASSQVESVEQYF	TGTGCCAGCAGCCAAGTAGAATCCGTTGAGCAGTACTTC
NA	NA	TRBV5-1	15	TRBJ2-1	CASSSAGTAYNEQFF	TGTGCCAGCAGTTCCGCAGGGACGGCCTACAATGAGCAGTTCTTC
NA	TRBD2	TRBV2	14	TRBJ2-7	CASNRLAGYNEQYF	TGTGCCAGCAATAGGCTAGCGGGGTACAATGAGCAGTACTTC
NA	NA	TRBV27	14	TRBJ2-7	CASSFVPLTNEQYF	TGTGCCAGCAGTTTTGTTCCCCTAACCAATGAGCAGTACTTC
few	NA	TRBV4-3	15	TRBJ2-2	CASSLKGPNTGELFF	TGCGCCAGCAGCTTAAAAGGGCCGAACACCGGGGAGCTGTTTTTT
NA	TRBD1	TRBV18	15	TRBJ2-7	CASSFGQGANYEQYF	TGTGCCAGCTCATTCGGACAGGGGGCAAACTACGAGCAGTACTTC
NA	NA	TRBV5-6	14	TRBJ1-2	CASTLGGTVYGYTF	TGTGCCAGCACGTTGGGGGGAACAGTCTATGGCTACACCTTC
few	NA	TRBV6-2/TRBV6-3	15	TRBJ2-4	CASSYKELAKNIQYF	TGTGCCAGCAGTTATAAGGAGCTAGCCAAAAACATTCAGTACTTC
NA	NA	TRBV4-3	15	TRBJ2-3	CASSQDAAGGDTQYF	TGCGCCAGCAGCCAAGATGCAGCCGGGGGAGATACGCAGTATTTT
few	NA	TRBV15	15	TRBJ2-1	CATSRQPLGPNEQFF	TGTGCCACCAGCAGACAACCACTCGGCCCAAATGAGCAGTTCTTC
NA	NA	TRBV20-1	14	TRBJ2-3	CSAPRGIGTDTQYF	TGCAGTGCTCCCAGGGGTATCGGCACAGATACGCAGTATTTT
NA	NA	TRBV7-2	18	TRBJ2-7	CASSLHSPRTDPSYEQYF	TGTGCCAGCAGCTTACATTCCCCCAGGACGGACCCTTCCTACGAGCAGTACTTC
NA	NA	TRBV6-5	13	TRBJ2-5	CASSWSTQEIQYF	TGTGCCAGCAGTTGGTCTACACAAGAGATCCAGTACTTC
NA	NA	TRBV19	13	TRBJ2-3	CASSIYLADTQYF	TGTGCCAGTAGTATTTATCTAGCGGATACGCAGTATTTT
NA	TRBD1	TRBV5-1	15	TRBJ2-5	CASSLEGQGVHEQYF	TGCGCCAGCAGCTTGGAGGGACAGGGTGTTCATGAGCAGTACTTC
NA	NA	TRBV6-2/TRBV6-3	12	TRBJ2-7	CASSASRVEQYF	TGTGCCAGCAGTGCAAGCAGGGTCGAGCAGTACTTC
NA	NA	TRBV20-1	13	TRBJ1-1	CSAAEVLGTEAFF	TGCAGTGCCGCGGAGGTCCTTGGCACTGAAGCTTTCTTT
NA	TRBD1	TRBV28	12	TRBJ2-7	CASTGGVSEQYF	TGTGCCAGCACAGGGGGCGTTTCCGAGCAGTACTTC
few	NA	TRBV11-1	14	TRBJ2-3	CASSPKEATDTQYF	TGTGCCAGCAGCCCTAAAGAAGCCACAGATACGCAGTATTTT
NA	NA	TRBV2	15	TRBJ1-5	CASSEGTHSNQPQHF	TGTGCCAGCAGTGAAGGGACACATAGCAATCAGCCCCAGCATTTT
NA	NA	TRBV12-3/TRBV12-4	16	TRBJ1-5	CASSFNRGGGNQPQHF	TGTGCCAGCAGTTTTAACAGAGGAGGAGGGAATCAGCCCCAGCATTTT
NA	TRBD1	TRBV28	16	TRBJ2-6	CASSRTGPSGANVLTF	TGTGCCAGCAGCCGGACAGGGCCCTCTGGGGCCAACGTCCTGACTTTC
NA	NA	TRBV6-1	15	TRBJ2-3	CASSEERGGKDTQYF	TGTGCCAGCAGTGAAGAAAGGGGGGGAAAAGATACGCAGTATTTT
few	NA	TRBV9	15	TRBJ2-6	CASSVGGNGANVLTF	TGTGCCAGCAGCGTAGGTGGGAATGGGGCCAACGTCCTGACTTTC
NA	NA	TRBV29-1	13	TRBJ1-4	CSVEGQAGEKLFF	TGCAGCGTTGAAGGGCAAGCGGGAGAAAAACTGTTTTTT
few	NA	TRBV29-1	13	TRBJ2-5	CSDGPQGEETQYF	TGCAGCGACGGACCGCAGGGTGAGGAGACCCAGTACTTC
few	TRBD1	TRBV10-3	19	TRBJ2-1	CAISGGQGASGDSYNEQFF	TGTGCCATCAGTGGAGGACAGGGGGCTAGCGGGGACTCCTACAATGAGCAGTTCTTC
NA	NA	TRBV6-2/TRBV6-3	15	TRBJ2-1	CASSSGWSLYNEQFF	TGTGCCAGCAGCTCGGGTTGGAGTCTTTACAATGAGCAGTTCTTC
NA	NA	TRBV21-1	16	TRBJ2-7	CASLQWGPNKSYEQYF	TGTGCCAGCCTCCAATGGGGACCCAATAAGAGCTACGAGCAGTACTTC
NA	TRBD1	TRBV28	15	TRBJ1-2	CASRVGTATHYGYTF	TGTGCCAGCAGGGTCGGGACAGCGACTCACTATGGCTACACCTTC
NA	NA	TRBV28	16	TRBJ1-4	CASSLGDNSDSEKLFF	TGTGCCAGCAGTTTAGGTGACAACTCGGACTCTGAAAAACTGTTTTTT
few	NA	TRBV4-2	15	TRBJ1-5	CASSQEGESNQPQHF	TGTGCCAGCAGCCAAGAAGGGGAGAGCAATCAGCCCCAGCATTTT
NA	NA	TRBV6-6	17	TRBJ2-3	CASSGQLGMVSTDTQYF	TGTGCCAGCAGCGGACAGTTGGGAATGGTTAGCACAGATACGCAGTATTTT
once	TRBD2	TRBV27	19	TRBJ2-1	CASSSPGGAGVSSYNEQFF	TGTGCCAGCAGTTCCCCGGGTGGAGCGGGAGTAAGCTCCTACAATGAGCAGTTCTTC